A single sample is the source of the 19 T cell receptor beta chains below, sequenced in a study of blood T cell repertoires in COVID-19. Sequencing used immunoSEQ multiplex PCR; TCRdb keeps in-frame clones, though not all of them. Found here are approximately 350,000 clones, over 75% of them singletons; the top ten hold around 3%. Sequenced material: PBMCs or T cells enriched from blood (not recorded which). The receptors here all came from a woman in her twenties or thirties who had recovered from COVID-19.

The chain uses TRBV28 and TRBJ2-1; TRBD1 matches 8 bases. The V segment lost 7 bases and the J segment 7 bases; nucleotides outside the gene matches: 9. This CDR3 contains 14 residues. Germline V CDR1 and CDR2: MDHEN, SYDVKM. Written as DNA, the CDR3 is TGTGCCAGCACCACAGGGGGGATTTGGAATGAGCAGTTCTTC. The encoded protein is CASTTGGIWNEQFF.

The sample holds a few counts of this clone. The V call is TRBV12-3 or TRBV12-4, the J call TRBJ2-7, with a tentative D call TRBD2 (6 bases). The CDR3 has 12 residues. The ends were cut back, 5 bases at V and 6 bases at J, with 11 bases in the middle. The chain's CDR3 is CASSPYGSEQYF. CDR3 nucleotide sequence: TGTGCCAGCAGTCCGTACGGGAGCGAGCAGTACTTC.

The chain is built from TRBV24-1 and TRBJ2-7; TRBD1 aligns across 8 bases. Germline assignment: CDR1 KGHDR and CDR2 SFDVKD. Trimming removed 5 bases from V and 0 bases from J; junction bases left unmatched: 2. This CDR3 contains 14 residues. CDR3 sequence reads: CATSGTGSSYEQYF. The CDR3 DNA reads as TGTGCCACCAGTGGGACAGGGAGCTCCTACGAGCAGTACTTC.

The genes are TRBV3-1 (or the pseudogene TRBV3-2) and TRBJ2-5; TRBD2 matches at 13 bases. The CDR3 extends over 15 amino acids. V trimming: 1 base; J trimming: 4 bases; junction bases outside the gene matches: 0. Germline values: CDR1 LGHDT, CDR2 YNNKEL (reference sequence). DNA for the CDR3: TGTGCCAGCAGCCAAGGACTAGCGGGGGGAGAGACCCAGTACTTC. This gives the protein CASSQGLAGGETQYF.

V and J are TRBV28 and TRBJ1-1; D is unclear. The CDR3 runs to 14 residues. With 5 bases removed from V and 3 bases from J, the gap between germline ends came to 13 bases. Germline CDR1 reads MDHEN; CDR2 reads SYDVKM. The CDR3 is CASSTTQGYTEAFF. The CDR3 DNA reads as TGTGCCAGCAGTACTACCCAAGGATACACTGAAGCTTTCTTT.

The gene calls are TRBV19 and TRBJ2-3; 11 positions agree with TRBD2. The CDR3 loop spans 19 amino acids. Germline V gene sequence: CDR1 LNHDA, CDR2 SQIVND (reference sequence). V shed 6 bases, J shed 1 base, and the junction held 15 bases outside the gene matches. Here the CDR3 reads CASSIWGGLAVTGTDTQYF. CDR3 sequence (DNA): TGTGCCAGTAGCATATGGGGGGGACTAGCGGTTACGGGCACAGATACGCAGTATTTT.

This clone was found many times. DNA of the CDR3: TGCGCCAGCAGCTTCGGCGGAACTAACTATGGCTACACCTTC. This gives the protein CASSFGGTNYGYTF. V and J are TRBV5-1 and TRBJ1-2; D unresolved. Germline loops: CDR1 SGHRS, CDR2 YFSETQ. Trimming took off 2 bases at V and 0 bases at J, with 8 bases between the two ends. This CDR3 comprises 14 residues.

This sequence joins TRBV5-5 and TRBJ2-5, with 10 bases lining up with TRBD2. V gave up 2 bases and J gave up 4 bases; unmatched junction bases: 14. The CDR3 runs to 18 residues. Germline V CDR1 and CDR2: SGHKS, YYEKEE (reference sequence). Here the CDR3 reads CASSFSWGSGGATETQYF. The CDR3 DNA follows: TGTGCCAGCAGCTTCTCCTGGGGGAGCGGGGGGGCCACAGAGACCCAGTACTTC.

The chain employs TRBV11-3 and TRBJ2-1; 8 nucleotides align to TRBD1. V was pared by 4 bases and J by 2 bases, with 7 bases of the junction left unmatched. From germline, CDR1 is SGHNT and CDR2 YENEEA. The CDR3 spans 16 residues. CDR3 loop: CASSYTGGFTYNEQFF. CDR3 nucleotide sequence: TGTGCCAGCAGCTATACAGGGGGATTTACCTACAATGAGCAGTTCTTC.

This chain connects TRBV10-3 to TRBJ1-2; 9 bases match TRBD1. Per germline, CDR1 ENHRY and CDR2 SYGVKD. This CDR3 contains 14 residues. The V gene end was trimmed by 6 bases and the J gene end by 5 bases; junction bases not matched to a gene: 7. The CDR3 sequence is CAISAGQGRYGYTF. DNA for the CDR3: TGTGCCATCAGCGCGGGACAGGGAAGGTATGGCTACACCTTC.

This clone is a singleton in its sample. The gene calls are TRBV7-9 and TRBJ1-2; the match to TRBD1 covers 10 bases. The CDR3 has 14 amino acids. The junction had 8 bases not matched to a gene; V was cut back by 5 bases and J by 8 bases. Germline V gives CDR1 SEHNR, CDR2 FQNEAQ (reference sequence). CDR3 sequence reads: CASSLRQGAGGYTF. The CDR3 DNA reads TGTGCCAGCAGCCTGAGACAGGGGGCAGGAGGCTACACCTTC.

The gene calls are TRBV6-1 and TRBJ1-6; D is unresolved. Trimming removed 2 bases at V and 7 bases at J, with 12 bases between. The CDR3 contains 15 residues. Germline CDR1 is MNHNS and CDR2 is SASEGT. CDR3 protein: CASSETWPRNSPLHF. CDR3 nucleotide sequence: TGTGCCAGCAGTGAAACGTGGCCGAGGAATTCACCCCTCCACTTT.

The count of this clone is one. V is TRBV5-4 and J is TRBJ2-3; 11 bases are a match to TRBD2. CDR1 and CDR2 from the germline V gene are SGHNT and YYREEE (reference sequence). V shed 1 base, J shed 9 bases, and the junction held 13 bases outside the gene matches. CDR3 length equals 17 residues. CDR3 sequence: CASSLFPTSGSSYTQYF. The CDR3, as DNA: TGTGCCAGCAGCTTGTTCCCCACTAGCGGGAGCTCCTACACGCAGTATTTT.

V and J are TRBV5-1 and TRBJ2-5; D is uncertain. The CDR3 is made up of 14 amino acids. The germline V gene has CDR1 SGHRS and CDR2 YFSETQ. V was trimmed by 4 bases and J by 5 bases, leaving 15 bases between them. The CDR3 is CASSRRQGWETQYF. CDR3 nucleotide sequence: TGCGCCAGCAGCCGTAGACAAGGATGGGAGACCCAGTACTTC.

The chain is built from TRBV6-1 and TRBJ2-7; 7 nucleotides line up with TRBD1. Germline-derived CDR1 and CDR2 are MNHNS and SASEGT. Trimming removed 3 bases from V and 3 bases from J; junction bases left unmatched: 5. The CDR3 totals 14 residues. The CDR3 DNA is TGTGCCAGCAGTGACCGGACAGGTTTCTACGAGCAGTACTTC. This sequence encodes CASSDRTGFYEQYF.

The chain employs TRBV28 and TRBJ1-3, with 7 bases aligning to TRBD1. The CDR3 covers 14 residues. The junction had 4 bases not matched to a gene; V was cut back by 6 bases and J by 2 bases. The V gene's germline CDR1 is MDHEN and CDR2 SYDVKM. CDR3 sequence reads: CASSAGTAGNTIYF. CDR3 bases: TGTGCCAGCAGCGCCGGGACAGCTGGAAACACCATATATTTT.

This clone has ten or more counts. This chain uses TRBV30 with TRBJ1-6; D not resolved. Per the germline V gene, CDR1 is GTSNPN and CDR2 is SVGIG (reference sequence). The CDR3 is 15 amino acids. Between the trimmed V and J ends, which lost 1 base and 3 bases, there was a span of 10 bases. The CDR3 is CAWSGSVFYNSPLHF. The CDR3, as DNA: TGTGCCTGGAGTGGTAGTGTTTTCTATAATTCACCCCTCCACTTT.

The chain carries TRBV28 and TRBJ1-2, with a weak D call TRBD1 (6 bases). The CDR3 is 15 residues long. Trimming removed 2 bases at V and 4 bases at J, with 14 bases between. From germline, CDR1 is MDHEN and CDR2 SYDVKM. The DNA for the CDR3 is TGTGCCAGCAGTTTAGGGGGGGGCGAGGGCTATGGCTACACCTTC. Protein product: CASSLGGGEGYGYTF.

The CDR3 DNA follows: TGTGCCAGCAGCTTTTCGGGACACTATCAGCCCCAGCATTTT. This encodes CASSFSGHYQPQHF. The chain uses TRBV13 and TRBJ1-5; a possible D gene is TRBD1 (6 bases). V lost 3 bases to trimming and J lost 5 bases, with 11 bases between them. The germline gives CDR1 PRHDT, CDR2 FYEKMQ (reference sequence). The CDR3 has 14 residues.